Shown below are 31 T cell receptor beta chains from a single sample sequenced in a study of T cells in Graves' hyperthyroidism and ophthalmopathy. Amplified regions were TCR beta CDR3 sequences from RNA transcripts. Carried out on the TCR CDR3, a first-round RT-PCR used the HTBI primer set. TCRdb analysed the multiplex PCR reads with MiXCR anew, one entry per CDR3 protein. This table has under 250,000 distinct CDR3 sequences, about 17% appearing once. The sample taken for sequencing was blood. Receptors originate from a woman aged 50 to 60 with Graves' hyperthyroidism.

With respect to this clonotype: A much larger clonotype is one base distant, so this may be a read error. The V gene is TRBV3-1, the J gene TRBJ2-2; 8 bases are shared with TRBD2. V was clipped by 5 bases and J by 6 bases; unmatched bases: 8. Germline CDR1 is LGHDT and CDR2 is YNNKEL (reference sequence). This CDR3 contains 15 residues. The CDR3 bases are TGTGCCAGCAGCTGGCCCGGGACTAGTGCCGGGGAGCTGTTTTTT. Translated: CASSWPGTSAGELFF.

There are a few counts of this clonotype. The chain uses TRBV7-3 and TRBJ2-2; the D gene is possibly TRBD2 (6 bases). With 1 base removed from V and 6 bases from J, the gap between germline ends came to 6 bases. CDR3 length: 13 residues. CDR1 is SGHTA and CDR2 is FQGTGA in the germline V gene. The CDR3 DNA follows: TGTGCCAGCAGCTTAAGGAGGGCCGGGGAGCTGTTTTTT. Its protein product is CASSLRRAGELFF.

This clonotype was seen ten or more times. The chain links TRBV20-1 to TRBJ2-3, with TRBD2 identical over 13 bases. Trimming took 3 bases from V and 2 from J; bases not matched to a gene: 5. CDR3 length: 16 residues. Germline CDR1 reads DFQATT; CDR2 reads SNEGSKA (reference sequence). The CDR3 coding sequence is TGCAGTGCTAGTGGTACTAGCGGGAGGGCCACAGATACGCAGTATTTT. Protein product: CSASGTSGRATDTQYF.

The chain uses TRBV30 and TRBJ2-2; 7 bases match TRBD2. Germline trimming cut 1 base from V and 3 bases from J; bases unmatched to any gene: 8. The V gene's germline CDR1 is GTSNPN and CDR2 SVGIG (reference sequence). CDR3 length: 16 amino acids. The CDR3 region is CAWSAWGGGDTGELFF. The CDR3 DNA reads TGTGCCTGGAGTGCCTGGGGGGGTGGAGACACCGGGGAGCTGTTTTTT.

This clonotype was observed at least ten times. The chain joins TRBV30 to TRBJ1-1; no clear D gene. Trimming shortened V by 1 base and J by 6 bases, and 15 bases separated the two germline ends. Germline CDR1 is GTSNPN and CDR2 is SVGIG (reference sequence). The CDR3 runs to 14 residues. In nucleotides, the CDR3 is TGTGCCTGGAGTGCCCGAACGGGTTATCCTGAAGCTTTCTTT. Translated: CAWSARTGYPEAFF.

This clonotype was detected only a few times. CDR3 in DNA: TGCAGTGCTAGAGGAACCGAAAATGAAAAACTGTTTTTT. The encoded protein is CSARGTENEKLFF. V and J are TRBV20-1 and TRBJ1-4; D is uncertain. V was clipped by 1 base and J by 5 bases, with 8 bases between them. Germline CDR1 reads DFQATT; CDR2 reads SNEGSKA (reference sequence). The CDR3 contains 13 residues.

Concerning this clonotype: This clone may be a read error of a much larger clone one base away. This chain uses TRBV11-2 with TRBJ1-5; 8 bases agree with TRBD1. Germline assignment: CDR1 SGHAT and CDR2 FQNNGV. The CDR3 runs to 17 residues. The V and J ends lost 1 base and 0 bases, in that order; junction bases with no gene match: 5. CDR3 residues: CASSLGTGMCSNQPQHF. In DNA form, the CDR3 reads TGTGCCAGCAGCTTAGGGACAGGGATGTGTAGCAATCAGCCCCAGCATTTT.

This chain links TRBV5-1 with TRBJ2-5; TRBD2 might be the D (6 bases). The V end lost 4 bases, the J end lost 5 bases, and 18 bases lay between the germline ends. Germline CDR1 and CDR2: SGHRS and YFSETQ. This CDR3 has 15 residues. The CDR3 protein is CASSLDGTSEETQYF. CDR3 sequence (DNA): TGCGCCAGCAGCCTGGATGGGACTTCCGAGGAGACCCAGTACTTC.

This clonotype was counted ten times or more. The rearrangement links TRBV29-1 to TRBJ1-1, with TRBD1 identical over 8 bases. The germline CDR1 and CDR2 sequences are SQVTM and ANQGSEA. This CDR3 comprises 13 residues. V was clipped by 6 bases and J by 0 bases; unmatched bases: 3. CDR3 in DNA: TGCAGCGTCCTGACAGGGGTGAACACTGAAGCTTTCTTT. Encoded protein: CSVLTGVNTEAFF.

This clonotype was counted at least ten times. V is TRBV6-2 or TRBV6-3 and J is TRBJ2-5, with 7 bases matching TRBD1. Germline V lookup: CDR1 MNHEY, CDR2 SVGEGT. With V trimmed by 0 bases and J by 4 bases, 11 bases remained unmatched. This CDR3 contains 17 residues. CDR3 sequence (DNA): TGTGCCAGCAGTTACTCCGTCGGACAGGTCGGTCGAGAGACCCAGTACTTC. Its protein is CASSYSVGQVGRETQYF.

This clonotype came up many times. The gene calls are TRBV13 and TRBJ2-7; 11 positions match TRBD2. From germline, CDR1 is PRHDT and CDR2 FYEKMQ (reference sequence). The V segment lost 5 bases and the J segment 3 bases; nucleotides outside the gene matches: 3. This CDR3 has 14 amino acids. In DNA form, the CDR3 reads TGTGCCAGCAGCCCCGGACTAGCGGGCTACGAGCAGTACTTC. Translating it yields CASSPGLAGYEQYF.

In the case of this clonotype: One end of the junction does not line up with germline, which may come from a read error. The V call is TRBV2, the J call TRBJ1-5, with 9 bases matching TRBD1. In germline, CDR1 is SNHLY, CDR2 FYNNEI. This CDR3 spans 15 amino acids. In DNA, the CDR3 is TGCGCCAGCAGGGAACGAACAGGGGGCGGTCAGCCCCAGCATTTT. Its protein is CASRERTGGGQPQHF. The entire variable domain, with the rest obtained from reference TRBV2 and TRBJ1-5, is as follows: EPEVTQTPSHQVTQMGQEVILRCVPISNHLYFYWYRQILGQKVEFLVSFYNNEISEKSEIFDDQFSVERPDGSNFTLKIRSTKLEDSAMYFCASRERTGGGQPQHFGDGTRLSIL.

This clonotype was observed at least ten times. The V and J genes are TRBV7-8 and TRBJ1-2; perhaps TRBD1 as D (5 bases). Germline V lookup: CDR1 SGHVS, CDR2 FQNEAQ. The CDR3 totals 14 residues. Trimming removed 5 bases from V and 0 bases from J, with 10 bases in between. CDR3 amino acids: CASSGRVANYGYTF. The CDR3 region has the DNA TGTGCCAGCAGCGGCAGGGTTGCTAACTATGGCTACACCTTC.

This clonotype came up a few times. The rearrangement joins TRBV3-1 to TRBJ1-5, with 8 bases lining up with TRBD1. Germline CDR1 and CDR2: LGHDT and YNNKEL (reference sequence). V lost 3 bases, J lost 5 bases, and 6 bases stayed unmatched. This CDR3 contains 15 residues. CDR3 DNA sequence: TGTGCCAGCAGCCAGGGTTCGACAGGGGATCAGCCCCAGCATTTT. It translates to CASSQGSTGDQPQHF.

The chain uses TRBV28 and TRBJ1-2; 9 bases map to TRBD1. The V gene end was trimmed by 6 bases and the J gene end by 7 bases; junction bases not matched to a gene: 6. The CDR3 runs to 13 residues. CDR1 and CDR2 from the germline V gene are MDHEN and SYDVKM. DNA for the CDR3: TGTGCCAGCAGACTACAGGGGGCACCTGGCTACACCTTC. Translation gives CASRLQGAPGYTF.

The chain employs TRBV11-2 and TRBJ2-3; tentative D call: TRBD1 (6 bases). The CDR3 runs 13 residues. V lost 5 bases and J 4 bases, leaving 10 bases between the germline ends. Germline V gives CDR1 SGHAT, CDR2 FQNNGV. Here the CDR3 reads CASSRRQADTQYF. The CDR3 DNA is TGTGCCAGCAGCAGAAGACAGGCAGATACGCAGTATTTT.

This clonotype was counted at least ten times. V and J are TRBV24-1 and TRBJ2-1, with 8 bases identical to TRBD1. Per germline, CDR1 KGHDR and CDR2 SFDVKD. V shed 2 bases and J 7 bases; nucleotides not matched to a gene: 9. This CDR3 region has 16 residues. Here the CDR3 reads CATSDSDRETRNEQFF. Written as DNA, the CDR3 is TGTGCCACCAGTGATTCGGACAGGGAGACGAGAAATGAGCAGTTCTTC.

The rearrangement uses TRBV12-3 or TRBV12-4 and TRBJ1-1, with 8 positions matching TRBD1. V shed 5 bases and J 3 bases; nucleotides not matched to a gene: 20. The CDR3 runs to 19 residues. The DNA for the CDR3 is TGTGCCAGCAGTCCATTTCTAACGGACAGGGACCAATTGGACACTGAAGCTTTCTTT. It translates to CASSPFLTDRDQLDTEAFF.

V gene TRBV11-1 combines with J gene TRBJ2-5; perhaps TRBD1 as D (5 bases). Trimming cost V 5 bases and J 3 bases, with 10 bases left between them. Germline-derived CDR1 and CDR2 are SGHAT and FQDESV (reference sequence). The CDR3 is 13 amino acids. DNA of the CDR3: TGTGCCAGCAGCCTGGACATCGAAGAGACCCAGTACTTC. This encodes CASSLDIEETQYF.

There are many counts of this clonotype. The rearrangement uses TRBV2 and TRBJ1-5; D is ambiguous. With 10 bases removed from V and 2 bases from J, the gap between germline ends came to 9 bases. Germline V gives CDR1 SNHLY, CDR2 FYNNEI. This CDR3 has 12 residues. CDR3 region: CATRGGNQPQHF. The DNA of the CDR3 is TGTGCCACCCGGGGAGGCAATCAGCCCCAGCATTTT.

This clonotype was found many times. The V gene is TRBV12-3 or TRBV12-4, the J gene TRBJ2-7, with D possibly TRBD2 on 6 matching bases. This CDR3 has 13 residues. Trimming shortened V by 0 bases and J by 5 bases, and 8 bases separated the two germline ends. In nucleotides, the CDR3 is TGTGCCAGCAGTTTAGCGGGGGGAGACGAGCAGTACTTC. Encoded protein: CASSLAGGDEQYF.

V and J are TRBV19 and TRBJ2-7; 11 bases agree with TRBD2. V shed 3 bases, J shed 5 bases, and the junction held 6 bases outside the gene matches. The CDR3 is made up of 15 amino acids. Germline CDR1 LNHDA, CDR2 SQIVND (reference sequence). The CDR3 region has the DNA TGTGCCAGTAGTATTGGCACTAGCGGGAGTGACGAGCAGTACTTC. It yields the protein CASSIGTSGSDEQYF. Supplemented by reference TRBV19 and TRBJ2-7, the full variable domain reads DGGITQSPKYLFRKEGQNVTLSCEQNLNHDAMYWYRQDPGQGLRLIYYSQIVNDFQKGDIAEGYSVSREKKESFPLTVTSAQKNPTAFYLCASSIGTSGSDEQYFGPGTRLTVT.

The table lists this clonotype with many counts. The chain joins TRBV27 to TRBJ1-2; 7 bases are shared with TRBD1. Germline CDR1 reads MNHEY; CDR2 reads SMNVEV (reference sequence). This CDR3 comprises 14 residues. Trimming took 5 bases from V and 8 from J; bases not matched to a gene: 11. The CDR3 spells CASSPLTGPKGYTF. The CDR3 DNA follows: TGTGCCAGCAGTCCCCTGACAGGGCCCAAGGGCTACACCTTC.

This chain links TRBV19 with TRBJ1-1, with a tentative D call TRBD1 (5 bases). V was clipped by 1 base and J by 6 bases, with 15 bases between them. CDR3 length: 15 residues. CDR1 is LNHDA and CDR2 is SQIVND in the germline V gene (reference sequence). The CDR3 here is CASSIGGWMVPEAFF. The CDR3, as DNA: TGTGCCAGTAGTATAGGGGGCTGGATGGTACCTGAAGCTTTCTTT.

This clonotype was counted only a few times. DNA of the CDR3: TGCAGTGCCAGGGACCGAAAGCCCGGGCCCGGGGAGCTGTTTTTT. Protein: CSARDRKPGPGELFF. J is TRBJ2-2 and V is TRBV20-1; tentatively, D is TRBD1 or TRBD2 (5 bases each). This CDR3 is built from 15 residues. The V and J ends lost 6 bases and 6 bases respectively, with 20 bases between them. Germline V gene lookup returns CDR1 DFQATT and CDR2 SNEGSKA (reference sequence).

Only a few counts were recorded for this clonotype. As DNA, the CDR3 is TGTGCCAGCAGCTTAGAACCCCCGGAGTTTTTAAATTCACCCCTCCACTTT. Translation: CASSLEPPEFLNSPLHF. The rearrangement links TRBV7-3 to TRBJ1-6; D not resolved. This CDR3 region has 17 residues. Germline V gene data show CDR1 as SGHTA and CDR2 as FQGTGA. V gave up 2 bases and J gave up 7 bases, with 18 bases separating them.

This clonotype came up many times. The V call is TRBV10-1, the J call TRBJ1-5, with D unclear. The CDR3 totals 16 residues. The germline V gene has CDR1 WNHNN and CDR2 SYGVQD (reference sequence). V was clipped by 0 bases and J by 9 bases, with 18 bases between them. Here the CDR3 DNA reads TGCGCCAGCAGTGAGTCGTCCGCGATGAAAGAGGGGCCCCAGCATTTT. As protein: CASSESSAMKEGPQHF.

V and J are TRBV12-3 or TRBV12-4 and TRBJ2-1; D ambiguous. The V gene lost 7 bases and the J gene lost 0 bases, with 10 bases spanning the gap. CDR3 length: 14 residues. CDR3 in DNA: TGTGCCAGCAAAACGAAGAGCTCCTACAATGAGCAGTTCTTC. As protein: CASKTKSSYNEQFF.

This clonotype was counted many times. The J gene is TRBJ2-2, the V gene TRBV12-3 or TRBV12-4; no reliable D call. V lost 5 bases and J lost 0, with 10 bases in between. There are 15 residues in the CDR3. CDR3 bases: TGTGCCAGCAGTCAAAGAAAAGCGAACACCGGGGAGCTGTTTTTT. It specifies CASSQRKANTGELFF.

The V gene is TRBV5-1, the J gene TRBJ2-1; 7 positions agree with TRBD2. Germline V gives CDR1 SGHRS, CDR2 YFSETQ. The junction had 5 bases not matched to a gene; V was cut back by 0 bases and J by 8 bases. The CDR3 covers 14 residues. The CDR3 here is CASSLDRTRDEQFF. CDR3 coding DNA: TGCGCCAGCAGCTTGGACCGGACTAGGGATGAGCAGTTCTTC.

This clonotype was observed many times. The CDR3 sequence is CSALTGTSSFNEQFF. The CDR3 coding sequence is TGCAGTGCTCTAACCGGGACTAGCTCTTTCAATGAGCAGTTCTTC. The rearrangement uses TRBV20-1 and TRBJ2-1; 9 bases map to TRBD2. From germline, CDR1 is DFQATT and CDR2 SNEGSKA (reference sequence). CDR3 length: 15 amino acids. V dropped 5 bases and J dropped 6; count of bases not matched to a gene: 11.